The 25 T cell receptor beta chains below come from one sample, sequenced in a study of T-cell reconstitution after alpha-beta-depleted transplantation in children. Unique molecular identifiers tagged the TCRbeta library. TCRdb itself ran the PCR reads through MiXCR, one entry per CDR3 protein. The sample has approximately 400,000 distinct CDR3 sequences, approximately 10% seen once. Here the sequenced sample was PBMCs from the stem cell graft donor, taken from the stem cell graft. The receptor source for this set is a human donor who donated a stem cell graft to a child with acute myeloid leukemia.

Only a few counts were recorded for this clonotype. The chain recombines TRBV12-3 or TRBV12-4 with TRBJ1-2; TRBD1 aligns across 9 bases. The CDR3 consists of 14 residues. With 3 bases clipped from V and 8 bases from J, the junction kept 7 bases outside the gene matches. CDR3 sequence (DNA): TGTGCCAGCAGTTTTGCGGGACAGGGTGTGGGCTACACCTTC. Encoded protein: CASSFAGQGVGYTF.

This clonotype was detected a few times. The V call is TRBV7-8, the J call TRBJ2-7; the D gene is possibly TRBD1 (5 bases). V was trimmed by 5 bases and J by 7 bases, leaving 21 bases between them. Germline CDR1 SGHVS, CDR2 FQNEAQ. CDR3 length equals 15 residues. CDR3 sequence (DNA): TGTGCCAGCAGCCAAACCCTAGTACAGGCTTGGGAGCAGTACTTC. Encoded protein: CASSQTLVQAWEQYF.

This sequence joins TRBV5-5 and TRBJ2-7; D is ambiguous. Trimming took off 4 bases at V and 6 bases at J, with 11 bases between the two ends. There are 12 residues in the CDR3. Per germline, CDR1 SGHKS and CDR2 YYEKEE (reference sequence). Here the CDR3 reads CASSLGITEQYF. The CDR3 bases are TGTGCCAGCAGCCTCGGAATAACCGAGCAGTACTTC. The full variable domain, with the rest looked up from reference TRBV5-5 and TRBJ2-7, is DAGVTQSPTHLIKTRGQQVTLRCSPISGHKSVSWYQQVLGQGPQFIFQYYEKEERGRGNFPDRFSARQFPNYSSELNVNALLLGDSALYLCASSLGITEQYFGPGTRLTVT.

This clonotype was observed a few times. The chain links TRBV3-1 to TRBJ2-5; possibly TRBD1 for D (6 bases). The CDR3 is 15 amino acids. CDR1 is LGHDT and CDR2 is YNNKEL in the germline V gene (reference sequence). V lost 0 bases to trimming and J lost 3 bases, with 11 bases between them. CDR3 protein: CASSQDPNREETQYF. The CDR3 DNA reads TGTGCCAGCAGCCAAGATCCGAACAGGGAAGAGACCCAGTACTTC.

The V and J genes are TRBV6-5 and TRBJ1-5; D may be TRBD1 (6 bases). The CDR3 contains 13 residues. The germline CDR1 and CDR2 sequences are MNHEY and SVGAGI. Trimming removed 6 bases from V and 7 bases from J, with 13 bases in between. CDR3 bases: TGTGCCAGCAGCCTACAGGGTTGGCAGCCCCAGCATTTT. It translates to CASSLQGWQPQHF.

This clonotype was picked up a small number of times. CDR3 loop: CASSQRLHEQYF. CDR3 in DNA: TGTGCCAGCAGCCAACGTCTCCACGAGCAGTACTTC. V usage is TRBV3-1 and J usage is TRBJ2-7; D is unclear. The V end lost 2 bases, the J end lost 5 bases, and 7 bases lay between the germline ends. Germline assignment: CDR1 LGHDT and CDR2 YNNKEL (reference sequence). This CDR3 is built from 12 residues.

A few counts support this clonotype. The chain links TRBV4-3 to TRBJ2-3; D is ambiguous. CDR3 length: 14 amino acids. Between the trimmed V and J ends, which lost 3 bases and 0 bases, there was a span of 7 bases. The germline V gene encodes CDR1 LGHNA and CDR2 YSLEER. DNA for the CDR3: TGCGCCAGCAGCCACTACATAAGCACAGATACGCAGTATTTT. Its translation is CASSHYISTDTQYF.

The rearrangement links TRBV11-2 to TRBJ2-3, with 7 bases aligning to TRBD1. The V segment lost 1 base and the J segment 1 base; nucleotides outside the gene matches: 5. The germline V gene has CDR1 SGHAT and CDR2 FQNNGV. The CDR3 contains 16 residues. CDR3 protein: CASSLGGTVRTDTQYF. The CDR3, as DNA: TGTGCCAGCAGCTTAGGAGGGACAGTTCGCACAGATACGCAGTATTTT.

This clonotype showed up many times. The rearrangement links TRBV12-3 or TRBV12-4 to TRBJ1-5; 7 nucleotides agree with TRBD1. The trim removed 4 bases at V and 4 bases at J, leaving 1 base unmatched. The length of the CDR3 is 13 residues. Here the CDR3 reads CASSSQGNQPQHF. The CDR3 region has the DNA TGTGCCAGCAGTTCACAGGGGAATCAGCCCCAGCATTTT.

The sample holds a few counts of this clonotype. The chain recombines TRBV3-1 with TRBJ1-3, with D maybe TRBD1 (6 bases). Trimming stripped 0 bases from V and 1 base from J, with 7 bases between. The CDR3 is 15 residues long. The germline V gene has CDR1 LGHDT and CDR2 YNNKEL (reference sequence). The CDR3 DNA reads as TGTGCCAGCAGCCAAGAAACAGGGTCTGGAAACACCATATATTTT. This codes for CASSQETGSGNTIYF.

This clonotype was seen a single time. The chain has TRBV4-2 and TRBJ2-3, with D unclear. Germline CDR1 and CDR2: LGHNA and YNFKEQ. Trimming cost V 4 bases and J 2 bases, with 10 bases left between them. The CDR3 is 14 amino acids. CDR3 bases: TGTGCCAGCAGCCCCATGGATCCCACAGATACGCAGTATTTT. It codes for CASSPMDPTDTQYF.

This clonotype was found many times. V usage is TRBV7-9 and J usage is TRBJ2-3, with no clear D. Trimming stripped 2 bases from V and 4 bases from J, with 10 bases between. The germline gives CDR1 SEHNR, CDR2 FQNEAQ (reference sequence). The CDR3 has 14 amino acids. CDR3 residues: CASSLSATSDTQYF. The CDR3 coding sequence is TGTGCCAGCAGCTTATCAGCTACTTCAGATACGCAGTATTTT. Full variable domain (outside the CDR3, taken from reference TRBV7-9 and TRBJ2-3): DTGVSQNPRHKITKRGQNVTFRCDPISEHNRLYWYRQTLGQGPEFLTYFQNEAQLEKSRLLSDRFSAERPKGSFSTLEIQRTEQGDSAMYLCASSLSATSDTQYFGPGTRLTVL.

At least ten counts were recorded for this clonotype. This chain links TRBV5-5 with TRBJ2-6; no definite D call. This CDR3 spans 15 amino acids. Per the germline V gene, CDR1 is SGHKS and CDR2 is YYEKEE (reference sequence). Between the trimmed V and J ends, which lost 5 bases and 2 bases, there was a span of 11 bases. CDR3 loop: CASSHDWTGANVLTF. CDR3 DNA: TGTGCCAGCAGTCACGACTGGACTGGGGCCAACGTCCTGACTTTC.

This clonotype came up a few times. The gene calls are TRBV29-1 and TRBJ2-2; D gene ambiguous. With 4 bases removed from V and 0 bases from J, the gap between germline ends came to 12 bases. This CDR3 has 15 amino acids. Germline-derived CDR1 and CDR2 are SQVTM and ANQGSEA. CDR3 loop: CSVAPYSANTGELFF. The CDR3 coding sequence is TGCAGCGTTGCCCCCTACTCCGCGAACACCGGGGAGCTGTTTTTT.

A few counts support this clonotype. The J gene is TRBJ2-2, the V gene TRBV25-1; the match to TRBD1 covers 7 bases. This CDR3 comprises 15 residues. V lost 1 base to trimming and J lost 4 bases; unmatched junction nucleotides: 3. Germline CDR1 reads MGHDK; CDR2 reads SYGVNS. CDR3 protein: CASSEFGTATGELFF. Written as DNA, the CDR3 is TGTGCCAGCAGTGAATTCGGGACAGCCACCGGGGAGCTGTTTTTT.

The chain has TRBV5-1 and TRBJ2-5; possible D gene TRBD2, 6 bases. Trimming took off 4 bases at V and 2 bases at J, with 12 bases between the two ends. There are 14 residues in the CDR3. Germline CDR1 is SGHRS and CDR2 is YFSETQ. The CDR3 DNA reads as TGCGCCAGCAGCCGTCGGGGACTGCAAGAGACCCAGTACTTC. It specifies CASSRRGLQETQYF. The complete variable domain, with remaining parts taken from reference TRBV5-1 and TRBJ2-5, reads KAGVTQTPRYLIKTRGQQVTLSCSPISGHRSVSWYQQTPGQGLQFLFEYFSETQRNKGNFPGRFSGRQFSNSRSEMNVSTLELGDSALYLCASSRRGLQETQYFGPGTRLLVL.

This clonotype appeared a few times. The gene calls are TRBV20-1 and TRBJ2-1, with D possibly being TRBD1 (6 bases). The CDR3 consists of 12 residues. Trimming shortened V by 6 bases and J by 9 bases, and 15 bases separated the two germline ends. From germline, CDR1 is DFQATT and CDR2 SNEGSKA (reference sequence). This CDR3 reads CSAAAGVAEQFF. The CDR3 DNA is TGCAGTGCAGCCGCAGGGGTGGCTGAGCAGTTCTTC.

The sample holds a few counts of this clonotype. This chain connects TRBV20-1 to TRBJ2-5; D gene ambiguous. V lost 0 bases and J 4 bases, leaving 15 bases between the germline ends. The CDR3 has 15 residues. Germline V gene data show CDR1 as DFQATT and CDR2 as SNEGSKA (reference sequence). The DNA of the CDR3 is TGCAGTGCTAGAGATAGCCGCCGGGTAGGAGAGACCCAGTACTTC. Amino acids: CSARDSRRVGETQYF.

This clonotype was counted a few times. The V call is TRBV7-2, the J call TRBJ1-5; no clear D. Germline V gene data show CDR1 as SGHTA and CDR2 as FQGNSA. The CDR3 spans 16 residues. Between the trimmed V and J ends, which lost 1 base and 2 bases, there was a span of 12 bases. This CDR3 is CASSLELGRGNQPQHF. CDR3 coding DNA: TGTGCCAGCAGCTTAGAATTGGGTAGGGGCAATCAGCCCCAGCATTTT.

In its sample, this clonotype was seen a few times. The CDR3 spells CASSFQETDQQFF. The CDR3, as DNA: TGCGCCAGCAGCTTTCAGGAGACGGACCAGCAGTTCTTC. The rearrangement links TRBV5-1 to TRBJ2-1; D gene ambiguous. V was cut by 2 bases and J by 11 bases, with 14 bases left in between. The germline V gene has CDR1 SGHRS and CDR2 YFSETQ. This CDR3 spans 13 amino acids.

Ten or more counts support this clonotype. Written as DNA, the CDR3 is TGCGCCAGCAGTGAACAGAGGGGAGATACGCAGTATTTT. Its protein is CASSEQRGDTQYF. The chain recombines TRBV10-1 with TRBJ2-3; D possibly uses TRBD1 or TRBD2 (5 bases each). This CDR3 contains 13 residues. Trimming cost V 3 bases and J 5 bases, with 9 bases left between them. The germline gives CDR1 WNHNN, CDR2 SYGVQD (reference sequence).

V and J are TRBV29-1 and TRBJ2-7, with 7 bases aligning to TRBD1. CDR1 is SQVTM and CDR2 is ANQGSEA in the germline V gene. Losses at the gene ends were 5 bases for V and 0 bases for J; bases not matched to a gene: 16. The CDR3 spans 17 residues. Here the CDR3 DNA reads TGCAGCGTTACAAACCCTATGGACAGGCCGAGCTCCTACGAGCAGTACTTC. Translation gives CSVTNPMDRPSSYEQYF.

This clonotype was seen a few times. The chain links TRBV7-2 to TRBJ2-3, with 10 bases matching TRBD2. V lost 1 base to trimming and J lost 10 bases; unmatched junction nucleotides: 2. This CDR3 is 13 amino acids long. Germline loops: CDR1 SGHTA, CDR2 FQGNSA. CDR3 region: CASSLGGLAAQYF. The DNA for the CDR3 is TGTGCCAGCAGCTTAGGCGGACTAGCGGCGCAGTATTTT.

This sequence joins TRBV10-3 and TRBJ2-3; D remains ambiguous. This CDR3 has 11 amino acids. V was clipped by 6 bases and J by 6 bases, with 7 bases between them. The germline V gene has CDR1 ENHRY and CDR2 SYGVKD. The CDR3 protein is CAISLGDTQYF. The CDR3 nucleotides read TGTGCCATCAGCCTAGGTGATACGCAGTATTTT.

This clonotype was seen only a few times. The J gene is TRBJ1-2, the V gene TRBV6-1; 7 bases fit TRBD1. This CDR3 contains 15 residues. Looked up from germline, CDR1 is MNHNS and CDR2 is SASEGT. With 5 bases clipped from V and 5 bases from J, the junction kept 11 bases outside the gene matches. The CDR3 DNA is TGTGCCAGCAGTCTGATCGGACAGGTTGAGTATGGCTACACCTTC. Protein sequence: CASSLIGQVEYGYTF.